This T cell receptor beta chain was documented in a study of shared clonotypes between healthy human individuals. The CDR3 loop spans 12 amino acids. The V gene's germline CDR1 is LNHDA and CDR2 SQIVND (reference sequence). Trimming took 6 bases from V and 1 from J, leaving 6 bases between them. Naive CD8 cells were CD45RO-negative, positively selected for CCR7, excluding terminally differentiated effector memory CD45RA+ cells. This clone is a singleton in its sample. Libraries were prepared by immunoSEQ multiplex PCR; TCRdb keeps only in-frame clonotypes and omits some of them. The sample yields about 580,000 clones, roughly 98% seen once.

This TCR was sampled from a man younger than 45 in good health. V is TRBV19 and J is TRBJ2-5; no firm D call. The material sequenced was naive CD8+ T cells sorted from blood. CDR3 protein: CASRDLQETQYF. As DNA, the CDR3 is TGTGCCAGTAGGGACCTCCAAGAGACCCAGTACTTC.